Sequencing of this T cell receptor (beta chain) was carried out in a study of blood T cell repertoires in COVID-19. Study-wide context: From the United States, Italy and Spain came samples of acute and convalescent COVID-19. The analysed material was cDNA or gDNA that came from T cells, B-cell-depleted T cells, or PBMCs.

This CDR3 has 14 residues. V gave up 3 bases and J gave up 2 bases, with 11 bases separating them. The V gene's germline CDR1 is KGHSH and CDR2 LQKENI. Original processing notes: Amplification from reference gene primers served as the basis for estimated nucleated cell counts. Libraries were prepared by immunoSEQ multiplex PCR; TCRdb keeps only in-frame clonotypes and omits some of them. V, J and clone size are those of that table, while D and trimming were read from the DNA. This repertoire shows 150,000 to 200,000 clones, roughly nine tenths found once; its top ten account for 1.5% to 2%. The sequencing sample was made of peripheral blood. The V and J genes are TRBV18 and TRBJ2-7; tentatively, D is TRBD1 (5 bases). The sequence derives from a man aged 18 to 29 who had recovered from COVID-19. The CDR3 loop reads CASSPQGQPYEQYF. DNA for the CDR3: TGTGCCAGCTCACCGCAGGGTCAACCCTACGAGCAGTACTTC.